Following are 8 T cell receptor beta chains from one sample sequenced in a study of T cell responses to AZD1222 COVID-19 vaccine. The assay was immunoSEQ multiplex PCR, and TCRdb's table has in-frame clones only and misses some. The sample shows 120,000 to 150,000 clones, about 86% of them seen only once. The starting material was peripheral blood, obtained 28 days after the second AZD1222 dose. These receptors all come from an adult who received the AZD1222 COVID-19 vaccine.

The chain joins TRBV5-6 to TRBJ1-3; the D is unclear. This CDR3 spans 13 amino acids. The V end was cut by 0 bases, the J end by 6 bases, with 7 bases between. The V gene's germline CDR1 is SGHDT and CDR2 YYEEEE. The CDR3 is CASSLGPTNTIYF. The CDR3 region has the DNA TGTGCCAGCAGCTTGGGACCAACAAACACCATATATTTT.

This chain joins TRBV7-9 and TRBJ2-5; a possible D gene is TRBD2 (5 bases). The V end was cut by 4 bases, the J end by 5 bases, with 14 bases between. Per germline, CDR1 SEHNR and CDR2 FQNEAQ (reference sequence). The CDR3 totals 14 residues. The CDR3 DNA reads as TGTGCCAGCAGCTCATCCCTGGCGGGCGAGACCCAGTACTTC. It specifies CASSSSLAGETQYF. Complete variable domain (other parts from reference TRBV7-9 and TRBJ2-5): DTGVSQNPRHKITKRGQNVTFRCDPISEHNRLYWYRQTLGQGPEFLTYFQNEAQLEKSRLLSDRFSAERPKGSFSTLEIQRTEQGDSAMYLCASSSSLAGETQYFGPGTRLLVL.

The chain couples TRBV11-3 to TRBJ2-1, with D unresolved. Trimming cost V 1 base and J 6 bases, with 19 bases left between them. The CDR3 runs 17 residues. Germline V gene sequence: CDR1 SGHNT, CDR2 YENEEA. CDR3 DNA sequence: TGTGCCAGCAGCTTAGGGTTCGGCAGTTCCACTTTCAATGAGCAGTTCTTC. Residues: CASSLGFGSSTFNEQFF.

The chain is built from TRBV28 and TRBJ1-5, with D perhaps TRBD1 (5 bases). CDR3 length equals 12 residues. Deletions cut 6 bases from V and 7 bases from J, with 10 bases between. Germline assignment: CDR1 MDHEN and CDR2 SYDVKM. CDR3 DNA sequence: TGTGCCAGCAGCTTAGGGGCGCAGCCCCAGCATTTT. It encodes CASSLGAQPQHF.

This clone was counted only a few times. CDR3 protein: CASSLAGAAPYEQYF. The CDR3 nucleotides read TGTGCCAGCAGCTTAGCGGGAGCCGCTCCCTACGAGCAGTACTTC. This chain links TRBV7-6 with TRBJ2-7, with D maybe TRBD2 (5 bases). V lost 0 bases, J lost 2 bases, and 11 bases lay in between. Germline CDR1 reads SGHVS; CDR2 reads FNYEAQ. The CDR3 runs 15 residues.

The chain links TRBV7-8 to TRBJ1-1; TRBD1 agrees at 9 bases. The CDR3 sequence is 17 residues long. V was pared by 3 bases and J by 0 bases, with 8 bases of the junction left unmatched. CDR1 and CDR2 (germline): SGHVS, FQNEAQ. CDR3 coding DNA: TGTGCCAGCAGCTTTACAGGGGGCTACTCCCTGAACACTGAAGCTTTCTTT. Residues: CASSFTGGYSLNTEAFF.

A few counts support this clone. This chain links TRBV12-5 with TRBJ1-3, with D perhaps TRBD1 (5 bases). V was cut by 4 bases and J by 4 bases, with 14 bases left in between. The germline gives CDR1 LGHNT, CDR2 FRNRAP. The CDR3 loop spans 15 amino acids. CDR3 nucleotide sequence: TGTGCTAGTGGTTCTGGGACCAACTCCGGAAACACCATATATTTT. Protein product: CASGSGTNSGNTIYF.

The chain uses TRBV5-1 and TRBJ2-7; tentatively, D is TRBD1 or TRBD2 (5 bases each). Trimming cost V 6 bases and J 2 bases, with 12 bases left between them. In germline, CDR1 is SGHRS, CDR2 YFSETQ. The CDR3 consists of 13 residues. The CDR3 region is CASKDSGAYEQYF. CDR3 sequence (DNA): TGCGCCAGCAAAGACAGCGGAGCCTACGAGCAGTACTTC.